These 21 T cell receptor beta chains originate from one sample sequenced in a study of shared T cell receptors in the human thymus. The assay was immunoSEQ multiplex PCR, and TCRdb's table has in-frame clones only and misses some. The table lists some 760,000 clones, 70% to 90% of them singletons. The same data also went into a second study, on human thymus T cells.

The material sequenced was thymocytes. The receptors here all came from a girl less than two years old with a congenital heart defect.

The chain recombines TRBV27 with TRBJ1-6; TRBD1 might be the D (6 bases). Germline V gene lookup returns CDR1 MNHEY and CDR2 SMNVEV (reference sequence). Trimming removed 4 bases from V and 4 bases from J, with 32 bases in between. CDR3 length equals 22 residues. The CDR3 nucleotides read TGTGCCAGCAGTTCCCCGTTTAATGCAATGGCGGCAGGGGATCGTTATAATTCACCCCTCCACTTT. This encodes CASSSPFNAMAAGDRYNSPLHF.

The gene calls are TRBV6-1 and TRBJ2-3; possible D gene TRBD1, 6 bases. In germline, CDR1 is MNHNS, CDR2 SASEGT. The CDR3 spans 13 residues. The V gene lost 6 bases and the J gene lost 3 bases, with 10 bases spanning the gap. The CDR3 DNA follows: TGTGCCAGCAGGGGGGCCGGGACAGATACGCAGTATTTT. This sequence encodes CASRGAGTDTQYF.

The rearrangement uses TRBV10-3 and TRBJ2-1, with 8 bases that match TRBD2. The germline CDR1 and CDR2 sequences are ENHRY and SYGVKD. This CDR3 contains 16 residues. Germline trimming cut 8 bases from V and 8 bases from J; bases unmatched to any gene: 17. DNA for the CDR3: TGTGCCATCGGTATAGTGACCGGGACTAGAAGTTATGAGCAGTTCTTC. It translates to CAIGIVTGTRSYEQFF.

As for this clone: The sample holds other DNA sequences that translate to the same CDR3. The chain carries TRBV19 and TRBJ2-7; 8 bases fit TRBD1. The CDR3 runs to 15 residues. V was clipped by 3 bases and J by 0 bases; unmatched bases: 4. CDR1 is LNHDA and CDR2 is SQIVND in the germline V gene (reference sequence). The CDR3 DNA is TGTGCCAGTAGTATCGGGACAGGTTCCTCCTACGAGCAGTACTTC. It yields the protein CASSIGTGSSYEQYF. The full variable domain, its missing parts supplied by reference TRBV19 and TRBJ2-7, is DGGITQSPKYLFRKEGQNVTLSCEQNLNHDAMYWYRQDPGQGLRLIYYSQIVNDFQKGDIAEGYSVSREKKESFPLTVTSAQKNPTAFYLCASSIGTGSSYEQYFGPGTRLTVT.

This chain connects TRBV5-4 to TRBJ1-5; D is uncertain. Trimming took off 2 bases at V and 6 bases at J, with 12 bases between the two ends. The CDR3 contains 14 residues. Germline V lookup: CDR1 SGHNT, CDR2 YYREEE (reference sequence). This CDR3 reads CASSFTPEGQPQHF. CDR3 sequence (DNA): TGTGCCAGCAGCTTTACCCCGGAGGGTCAGCCCCAGCATTTT.

The CDR3 is CASSWDRGTDTQYF. CDR3 nucleotide sequence: TGCGCCAGCAGCTGGGACAGGGGCACAGATACGCAGTATTTT. The chain links TRBV5-1 to TRBJ2-3, with 9 bases lining up with TRBD1. Per the germline V gene, CDR1 is SGHRS and CDR2 is YFSETQ. This CDR3 has 14 residues. V gave up 3 bases and J gave up 1 base; unmatched junction bases: 0.

The chain carries TRBV28 and TRBJ1-4; possibly TRBD1 for D (5 bases). CDR3 size: 15 residues. Germline loops: CDR1 MDHEN, CDR2 SYDVKM. The V end was cut by 7 bases, the J end by 7 bases, with 19 bases between. The chain's CDR3 is CASTIGGAGGEKLFF. CDR3 nucleotides: TGTGCCAGCACTATTGGTGGGGCGGGAGGTGAAAAACTGTTTTTT.

V and J are TRBV7-9 and TRBJ1-5; TRBD1 is a possible D gene (5 bases). Germline V gives CDR1 SEHNR, CDR2 FQNEAQ (reference sequence). Trimming removed 0 bases from V and 4 bases from J, with 10 bases in between. The CDR3 contains 15 residues. The CDR3 DNA follows: TGTGCCAGCAGCTTAGCGGGGGGAGGGAATCAGCCCCAGCATTTT. It specifies CASSLAGGGNQPQHF.

The chain joins TRBV4-1 to TRBJ1-3; maybe TRBD1 (5 bases). Germline loops: CDR1 MGHRA, CDR2 YSYEKL. The length of the CDR3 is 17 residues. Trimming shortened V by 3 bases and J by 1 base, and 16 bases separated the two germline ends. The CDR3, as DNA: TGCGCCAGCAGCCAGGAATGGGGACTTCAGTCTGGAAACACCATATATTTT. Protein sequence: CASSQEWGLQSGNTIYF.

The V and J genes are TRBV7-6 and TRBJ1-3, with 9 bases fitting TRBD1. V lost 3 bases and J lost 2; bases outside the gene matches: 8. Germline V gene sequence: CDR1 SGHVS, CDR2 FNYEAQ. The CDR3 runs 17 residues. Written as DNA, the CDR3 is TGTGCCAGCAGCTTTGTCGGGACAGGGCAGCCTGGAAACACCATATATTTT. Translating gives CASSFVGTGQPGNTIYF. The full variable domain, in which reference TRBV7-6 and TRBJ1-3 provide the parts outside the CDR3, is GAGVSQSPRYKVTKRGQDVALRCDPISGHVSLYWYRQALGQGPEFLTYFNYEAQQDKSGLPNDRFSAERPEGSISTLTIQRTEQRDSAMYRCASSFVGTGQPGNTIYFGEGSWLTVV.

J is TRBJ2-5 and V is TRBV28; 8 nucleotides match TRBD1. This CDR3 has 16 amino acids. The trim removed 2 bases at V and 3 bases at J, leaving 8 bases unmatched. Germline CDR1 MDHEN, CDR2 SYDVKM. CDR3 protein: CASSLPGTGRKETQYF. The DNA of the CDR3 is TGTGCCAGCAGTTTACCCGGGACAGGTCGAAAAGAGACCCAGTACTTC.

The count of this clone is one. For the CDR3, the DNA is TGTGCCAGCAGTGAGGGACAGATCTTTAATTCACCCCTCCACTTT. Translation: CASSEGQIFNSPLHF. The chain links TRBV6-1 to TRBJ1-6; 7 bases map to TRBD1. Germline CDR1 MNHNS, CDR2 SASEGT. This CDR3 region has 15 residues. The V gene end was trimmed by 3 bases and the J gene end by 6 bases; junction bases not matched to a gene: 5.

The V and J genes are TRBV25-1 and TRBJ2-1; TRBD2 matches at 9 bases. The junction had 5 bases not matched to a gene; V was cut back by 1 base and J by 7 bases. CDR3 length: 15 residues. Germline assignment: CDR1 MGHDK and CDR2 SYGVNS. This chain's CDR3 is CASSESGGGENEQFF. In DNA form, the CDR3 reads TGTGCCAGCAGTGAATCGGGCGGGGGGGAGAATGAGCAGTTCTTC.

The DNA for the CDR3 is TGCGCCAGCAGCCCAGGGGAAACCGAGCTAGGAAACACCATATATTTT. This encodes CASSPGETELGNTIYF. The V gene is TRBV4-3, the J gene TRBJ1-3, with D possibly TRBD1 on 6 matching bases. Looked up from germline, CDR1 is LGHNA and CDR2 is YSLEER. The length of the CDR3 is 16 residues. The V end was cut by 4 bases, the J end by 4 bases, with 17 bases between.

The J gene is TRBJ1-1, the V gene TRBV6-6; no reliable D call. Germline lookup yields CDR1 MNHNY and CDR2 SVGAGI (reference sequence). V dropped 10 bases and J dropped 8 bases, with 17 bases sitting between them. CDR3 size: 12 residues. CDR3 residues: CAIKRVGSEAFF. The CDR3 region has the DNA TGTGCCATCAAACGGGTCGGATCAGAAGCTTTCTTT.

The chain employs TRBV7-9 and TRBJ1-1; D is undetermined. CDR3 length equals 13 residues. Trimming removed 10 bases at V and 4 bases at J, with 16 bases between. Germline CDR1 SEHNR, CDR2 FQNEAQ (reference sequence). In nucleotides, the CDR3 is TGTGCCACTTGGCCGGAGGGCGTCACTGAAGCTTTCTTT. Its protein is CATWPEGVTEAFF.

This clone was counted a single time. The chain recombines TRBV6-1 with TRBJ2-5; 7 bases fit TRBD1. CDR1 is MNHNS and CDR2 is SASEGT in the germline V gene. V was clipped by 1 base and J by 9 bases; unmatched bases: 11. The CDR3 consists of 15 residues. CDR3 protein: CASSEEGTALGAQYF. As DNA, the CDR3 is TGTGCCAGCAGTGAAGAGGGGACAGCCCTCGGGGCCCAGTACTTC.

A few counts support this clone. V is TRBV18 and J is TRBJ1-2; the D gene is possibly TRBD1 (5 bases). This CDR3 has 15 amino acids. The V gene's germline CDR1 is KGHSH and CDR2 LQKENI. V lost 2 bases and J 6 bases, leaving 16 bases between the germline ends. The chain's CDR3 is CASSPWTRMVDGYTF. CDR3 nucleotides: TGTGCCAGCTCACCATGGACAAGGATGGTCGATGGCTACACCTTC. Full variable domain (outside the CDR3, taken from reference TRBV18 and TRBJ1-2): NAGVMQNPRHLVRRRGQEARLRCSPMKGHSHVYWYRQLPEEGLKFMVYLQKENIIDESGMPKERFSAEFPKEGPSILRIQQVVRGDSAAYFCASSPWTRMVDGYTFGSGTRLTVV.

The genes are TRBV4-3 and TRBJ2-1; a weak D match, TRBD2 (6 bases). Germline V CDR1 and CDR2: LGHNA, YSLEER. This CDR3 contains 15 residues. Trimming stripped 0 bases from V and 6 bases from J, with 12 bases between. The CDR3 bases are TGCGCCAGCAGCCAAGATATCAAGACTAGCAATGAGCAGTTCTTC. The encoded protein is CASSQDIKTSNEQFF.

The chain carries TRBV14 and TRBJ1-2, with a tentative D call TRBD1 (6 bases). This CDR3 is 18 amino acids long. CDR1 and CDR2 from the germline V gene are SGHDN and FVKESK. V lost 6 bases and J lost 6, with 29 bases in between. This chain's CDR3 is CASSPSPINREGEDGYTF. DNA for the CDR3: TGTGCCAGCAGTCCATCTCCCATTAACAGGGAGGGGGAGGATGGCTACACCTTC. Full variable domain (remainder filled in from reference TRBV14 and TRBJ1-2): EAGVTQFPSHSVIEKGQTVTLRCDPISGHDNLYWYRRVMGKEIKFLLHFVKESKQDESGMPNNRFLAERTGGTYSTLKVQPAELEDSGVYFCASSPSPINREGEDGYTFGSGTRLTVV.

The V call is TRBV11-2, the J call TRBJ2-3; maybe TRBD2 (6 bases). The CDR3 spans 14 residues. Germline lookup yields CDR1 SGHAT and CDR2 FQNNGV. Trimming pared 5 bases from V and 3 bases from J, leaving 12 bases between. The CDR3 protein is CASSPRLVTDTQYF. CDR3 in DNA: TGTGCCAGCAGCCCAAGACTAGTAACAGATACGCAGTATTTT.